Listed here are 17 T cell receptor beta chains from one sample, sequenced in a study of T cells in Graves' hyperthyroidism and ophthalmopathy. The TCR beta CDR3 regions underwent amplification using RNA transcripts as the source. A set of HTBI primers served as the primers for a first-round RT-PCR of the TCR CDR3. Each CDR3 protein gets one entry after TCRdb re-called the multiplex PCR reads with MiXCR. The sample contains 600,000 to 900,000 distinct CDR3 sequences, 16% of which appear only once. Sequencing was carried out using blood. Every receptor here comes from a man aged 18 to 30 with Graves' hyperthyroidism.

This clonotype has a count of ten or more. The genes are TRBV11-2 and TRBJ2-3, with D uncertain. Germline lookup yields CDR1 SGHAT and CDR2 FQNNGV. This CDR3 is built from 12 residues. The V end was cut by 6 bases, the J end by 4 bases, with 8 bases between. CDR3 DNA: TGTGCCAGCAGTTCCCTGGCAGATACGCAGTATTTT. Its translation: CASSSLADTQYF.

This clonotype was detected many times. The chain is built from TRBV27 and TRBJ2-3; TRBD1 is a possible D gene (6 bases). Germline V lookup: CDR1 MNHEY, CDR2 SMNVEV (reference sequence). The V and J ends lost 8 bases and 3 bases respectively, with 12 bases between them. CDR3 length equals 13 residues. CDR3 loop: CASRTGRTDTQYF. As DNA, the CDR3 is TGTGCCAGCCGAACAGGGAGAACAGATACGCAGTATTTT.

The chain links TRBV4-1 to TRBJ1-5; D call uncertain. Germline V gene lookup returns CDR1 MGHRA and CDR2 YSYEKL. The CDR3 is 14 amino acids. The V end lost 3 bases, the J end lost 4 bases, and 10 bases lay between the germline ends. The chain's CDR3 is CASSHPTGNQPQHF. In DNA form, the CDR3 reads TGCGCCAGCAGCCACCCTACGGGGAATCAGCCCCAGCATTTT.

This clonotype was recorded at least ten times. The chain recombines TRBV12-3 or TRBV12-4 with TRBJ2-7; maybe TRBD2 (6 bases). This CDR3 has 16 amino acids. The ends were cut back, 0 bases at V and 6 bases at J, with 18 bases in the middle. This chain's CDR3 is CASSLARGQVSSEQYF. The DNA of the CDR3 is TGTGCCAGCAGTTTAGCGCGGGGTCAAGTGAGCTCCGAGCAGTACTTC.

J is TRBJ2-7 and V is TRBV6-2 or TRBV6-3; unclear D gene. CDR1 is MNHEY and CDR2 is SVGEGT in the germline V gene. V gave up 8 bases and J gave up 0 bases, with 11 bases separating them. The CDR3 spans 13 residues. CDR3 sequence reads: CASSEDNSYEQYF. The DNA for the CDR3 is TGTGCCAGCTCTGAAGACAACTCCTACGAGCAGTACTTC.

This clonotype was detected only once. This chain uses TRBV5-4 with TRBJ2-7, with 7 bases aligning to TRBD1. Germline assignment: CDR1 SGHNT and CDR2 YYREEE (reference sequence). J gave up 1 base and V 4 bases, and 5 bases lay outside the gene matches. The CDR3 extends over 14 amino acids. The CDR3: CASSRQQGSYEQYF. DNA for the CDR3: TGTGCCAGCAGCAGGCAACAGGGGTCCTACGAGCAGTACTTC.

V gene TRBV28 combines with J gene TRBJ2-3; a possible D gene is TRBD2 (6 bases). Per germline, CDR1 MDHEN and CDR2 SYDVKM. The CDR3 totals 14 residues. The germline V and J ends were trimmed by 6 bases and 2 bases, with 12 bases remaining between them. The CDR3 bases are TGTGCCAGCAGAATAGGAGGGGACACAGATACGCAGTATTTT. Its translation is CASRIGGDTDTQYF.

This clonotype appeared many times. CDR3 residues: CASSPAIGSDTGELFF. The CDR3 coding sequence is TGTGCCAGCAGTCCCGCTATAGGTTCGGACACCGGGGAGCTGTTTTTT. The chain carries TRBV2 and TRBJ2-2; D remains unclear. There are 16 residues in the CDR3. CDR1 and CDR2 (germline): SNHLY, FYNNEI. V lost 5 bases, J lost 3 bases, and 16 bases lay in between. Based on the CDR3 plus reference TRBV2 and TRBJ2-2, the full variable domain is EPEVTQTPSHQVTQMGQEVILRCVPISNHLYFYWYRQILGQKVEFLVSFYNNEISEKSEIFDDQFSVERPDGSNFTLKIRSTKLEDSAMYFCASSPAIGSDTGELFFGEGSRLTVL.

This clonotype was counted many times. The CDR3 is CASSAPTSGLRGDTQYF. CDR3 nucleotides: TGTGCCAGCAGCGCCCCGACTAGCGGACTGCGAGGAGATACGCAGTATTTT. The chain combines TRBV11-3 with TRBJ2-3, with TRBD2 matching over 9 bases. CDR3 size: 17 residues. The trim removed 5 bases at V and 5 bases at J, leaving 14 bases unmatched. Germline CDR1 and CDR2: SGHNT and YENEEA.

The genes are TRBV20-1 and TRBJ2-7; D not certain. CDR1 is DFQATT, CDR2 SNEGSKA, per germline (reference sequence). CDR3 size: 14 residues. The germline V and J ends were trimmed by 2 bases and 0 bases, with 11 bases remaining between them. The CDR3 loop is CSARPLVSSYEQYF. In DNA, the CDR3 is TGCAGTGCTAGACCCTTAGTTAGCTCCTACGAGCAGTACTTC.

At least ten counts were recorded for this clonotype. The gene calls are TRBV2 and TRBJ2-7; TRBD1 matches at 11 bases. V shed 6 bases, J shed 7 bases, and the junction held 11 bases outside the gene matches. This CDR3 contains 15 residues. In germline, CDR1 is SNHLY, CDR2 FYNNEI. The DNA for the CDR3 is TGTGCCAGCAGCGATCGGACAGGGGGCGGTTGGGAGCAGTACTTC. It yields the protein CASSDRTGGGWEQYF.

This clonotype was observed at least ten times. The CDR3 DNA reads TGTGCCAGCAGACATGACAGGGGAATTGGCGGCTACGAGCAGTACTTC. Its translation: CASRHDRGIGGYEQYF. The chain is built from TRBV6-2 or TRBV6-3 and TRBJ2-7; 8 positions match TRBD1. Germline trimming cut 6 bases from V and 3 bases from J; bases unmatched to any gene: 13. CDR3 length: 16 residues. In germline, CDR1 is MNHEY, CDR2 SVGEGT.

This clonotype appeared many times. The chain recombines TRBV12-3 or TRBV12-4 with TRBJ1-5; TRBD1 matches 9 bases. The CDR3 spans 21 residues. V trimming: 2 bases; J trimming: 4 bases; junction bases outside the gene matches: 21. Written as DNA, the CDR3 is TGTGCCAGCAGTTTATCCGTCCTGGGGACAGGGTATGTTACCTTAAATCAGCCCCAGCATTTT. Its translation: CASSLSVLGTGYVTLNQPQHF.

This chain joins TRBV5-1 and TRBJ2-3; D unclear. The V gene lost 7 bases and the J gene lost 2 bases, with 14 bases spanning the gap. This CDR3 has 14 amino acids. CDR1 and CDR2 (germline): SGHRS, YFSETQ. CDR3 nucleotides: TGCGCCAGCGGCCCACTAAGGAACACAGATACGCAGTATTTT. Translated, it gives CASGPLRNTDTQYF.

This clonotype was seen only a few times. The genes are TRBV20-1 and TRBJ2-7; 9 nucleotides match TRBD1. CDR1 is DFQATT and CDR2 is SNEGSKA in the germline V gene (reference sequence). Germline trimming cut 5 bases from V and 3 bases from J; bases unmatched to any gene: 5. This CDR3 has 13 residues. CDR3 amino acids: CSASGTGFYEQYF. The CDR3 coding sequence is TGCAGTGCTTCCGGGACAGGGTTCTACGAGCAGTACTTC.

For this clonotype: This may stem from a read error, because a much larger clone lies one nucleotide away. This chain uses TRBV12-3 or TRBV12-4 with TRBJ2-1; 9 bases are a match to TRBD1. The CDR3 contains 15 residues. As DNA, the CDR3 is TGTACCAGCTCCAGGGGACAGGGATATTCAGGGGAGCAGTTCTTC. Amino acid sequence: CTSSRGQGYSGEQFF.

The V call is TRBV29-1, the J call TRBJ1-4, with D perhaps TRBD1 (6 bases). CDR1 SQVTM and CDR2 ANQGSEA come from the germline V gene. Trimming cost V 6 bases and J 5 bases, with 13 bases left between them. CDR3 size: 13 residues. Here the CDR3 DNA reads TGCAGCGTCACGGACAGAATGAATGAAAAACTGTTTTTT. Translating it yields CSVTDRMNEKLFF.